The next 6 T cell receptor beta chains were all read from a single sample in a study of T cell responses to AZD1222 COVID-19 vaccine. Assay: immunoSEQ multiplex PCR; the TCRdb copy retains only in-frame clones and omits some. This table holds approximately 150,000 clones, roughly 92% found once. Material: peripheral blood, obtained on day 0 of AZD1222 vaccination. The origin of the receptors is an adult in good health.

The rearrangement uses TRBV5-1 and TRBJ2-1; 15 bases are shared with TRBD2. V gave up 4 bases and J gave up 8 bases; unmatched junction bases: 10. The CDR3 sequence is 17 residues long. CDR1 and CDR2 from the germline V gene are SGHRS and YFSETQ. The CDR3 region is CASSPQSGLAGGDEQFF. The CDR3 bases are TGCGCCAGCAGCCCCCAATCGGGACTAGCGGGAGGCGATGAGCAGTTCTTC.

The rearrangement links TRBV11-2 to TRBJ1-6; D remains unclear. In germline, CDR1 is SGHAT, CDR2 FQNNGV. This CDR3 has 14 residues. V dropped 5 bases and J dropped 8 bases, with 13 bases sitting between them. As DNA, the CDR3 is TGTGCCAGCAGCCCCCTTCAACAAGATTCACCCCTCCACTTT. Translated: CASSPLQQDSPLHF.

V gene TRBV6-1 combines with J gene TRBJ1-5; D call uncertain. The germline V gene encodes CDR1 MNHNS and CDR2 SASEGT. This CDR3 has 13 residues. Deletions cut 3 bases from V and 4 bases from J, with 7 bases between. This CDR3 is CASSDPGNQPQHF. In nucleotides, the CDR3 is TGTGCCAGCAGTGATCCGGGGAATCAGCCCCAGCATTTT.

The chain is built from TRBV3-1 (or the pseudogene TRBV3-2) and TRBJ1-2, with 7 positions matching TRBD1. Germline V gives CDR1 LGHDT, CDR2 YNNKEL (reference sequence). This CDR3 is 14 amino acids long. J lost 5 bases, V lost 4 bases, and 7 bases had no gene match. Written as DNA, the CDR3 is TGTGCCAGCAGCCTCGGGACAGCCAAGTATGGCTACACCTTC. Its protein product is CASSLGTAKYGYTF.

The rearrangement joins TRBV19 to TRBJ1-1; D is unclear. Germline V CDR1 and CDR2: LNHDA, SQIVND (reference sequence). The CDR3 is 13 residues long. V lost 5 bases to trimming and J lost 0 bases, with 7 bases between them. This CDR3 reads CASSPELNTEAFF. The DNA for the CDR3 is TGTGCCAGTAGTCCGGAACTGAACACTGAAGCTTTCTTT.

The rearrangement links TRBV24-1 to TRBJ2-3; D is ambiguous. Trimming stripped 4 bases from V and 3 bases from J, with 7 bases between. Germline V gene lookup returns CDR1 KGHDR and CDR2 SFDVKD. The CDR3 is 13 amino acids. Written as DNA, the CDR3 is TGTGCCACCAGTGACCCTGGAACAGATACGCAGTATTTT. This sequence encodes CATSDPGTDTQYF.